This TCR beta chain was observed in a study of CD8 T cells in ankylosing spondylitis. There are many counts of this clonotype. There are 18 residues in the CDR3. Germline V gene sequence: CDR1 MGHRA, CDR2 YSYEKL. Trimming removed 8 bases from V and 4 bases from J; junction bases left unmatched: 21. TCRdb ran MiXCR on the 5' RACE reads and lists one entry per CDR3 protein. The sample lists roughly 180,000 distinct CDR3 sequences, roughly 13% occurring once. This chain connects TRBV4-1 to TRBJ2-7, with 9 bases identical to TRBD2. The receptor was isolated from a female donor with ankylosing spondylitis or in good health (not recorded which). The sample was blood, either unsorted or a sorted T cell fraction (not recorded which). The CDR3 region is CASAPYVPSGNRVYEQYF. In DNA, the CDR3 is TGCGCCAGCGCTCCTTATGTTCCTAGCGGGAATCGTGTGTACGAGCAGTACTTC.